This is a list of T cell receptor beta chains from one sample in a study of blood T cell repertoires in COVID-19. This table comes from immunoSEQ multiplex PCR, and its TCRdb copy is limited to in-frame clones, with some not included. The data hold 130,000 to 150,000 clones, with about 83% observed a single time. The sample consisted of peripheral blood. The receptors shown here come from a woman aged 40-49 years with acute or convalescent COVID-19. Each CDR3 is given without its conserved first and last residue. Each record gives: clone size, V gene, J gene, CDR3 protein. Size values are once, few and many counts, or a class for expanded clones, and some rows have none.

once	TRBV13	TRBJ2-7	ASSLGGLPYEQY
few	TRBV7-2	TRBJ1-2	ASSLGGHNYGYT
NA	TRBV5-8	TRBJ2-2	ASSFIRGTGELF
NA	TRBV6-5	TRBJ1-1	ASGDGMNTEAF
NA	TRBV5-5	TRBJ1-5	ASSPPGANNQPQH
NA	TRBV9	TRBJ2-7	ASSAGGSYEQY
NA	TRBV5-1	TRBJ2-7	ASSLVGQTIYEQY
NA	TRBV18	TRBJ2-7	ASSQSTSGSSEQY
few	TRBV13	TRBJ2-1	ASSFTGTGNNEQF
NA	TRBV7-3	TRBJ1-6	ASSLGGRSYNSPLH
once	TRBV27	TRBJ1-1	ASSLGQRVGTEAF
NA	TRBV28	TRBJ1-2	ASSLTGVSYGYT
few	TRBV19	TRBJ1-1	ASSITLNTEAF
once	TRBV5-1	TRBJ2-7	ASSHRQGYEQY
NA	TRBV18	TRBJ1-1	ASSSGLVNTEAF
few	TRBV28	TRBJ1-2	ASSSQSGPSNYGYT
NA	TRBV7-2	TRBJ2-3	ASSLEREAPGGQY
once	TRBV6-5	TRBJ2-7	ASLDSHRYEQY
NA	TRBV10-3	TRBJ1-2	AISEFAGESGYT
NA	TRBV19	TRBJ1-1	ASRRAMNTEAF
NA	TRBV30	TRBJ1-5	AWSPDILNQPQH
once	TRBV27	TRBJ2-1	ASSFGLFYNEQF
NA	TRBV10-2	TRBJ2-3	ASSESGSRSTDTQY
NA	TRBV5-1	TRBJ2-3	ASSLAGVSTDTQY
once	TRBV7-8	TRBJ2-7	ASSLALAGEQY
NA	TRBV6-5	TRBJ1-5	ASSSGQGYNQPQH
NA	TRBV19	TRBJ2-5	ASSGPAGAQETQY
NA	TRBV11-3	TRBJ2-3	ASSLSPSGRTDTQY
NA	TRBV6-2/TRBV6-3	TRBJ2-7	ASSFFGEQY
NA	TRBV7-2	TRBJ2-5	ASSPPGLAEQETQY
NA	TRBV23-1	TRBJ2-5	ASSQARGQKTQY
NA	TRBV5-1	TRBJ2-1	ASSGTAGDNEQF
NA	TRBV27	TRBJ2-5	ASSGWRGEETQY
NA	TRBV7-9	TRBJ1-4	ASSLAWGGLATNEKLF
NA	TRBV11-3	TRBJ1-1	ASSLGLQLNTEAF
NA	TRBV11-2	TRBJ1-5	ASSLVPDQPQH
NA	TRBV9	TRBJ1-2	ASSVAPGQYGYT
NA	TRBV3-1/TRBV3-2	TRBJ2-1	ASSLRDNEQF
once	TRBV6-5	TRBJ1-2	ASSKTRRGYGYT
once	TRBV5-5	TRBJ1-2	ASSLGRTGGRIYGYT